The entry below gives a single T cell receptor (beta chain) sequence along with its context. This sample is drawn from a study of a mutant IDH1 vaccine in newly diagnosed glioma. TCRdb's table, derived via immunoSEQ multiplex PCR, lists solely in-frame clones and lacks some. The table lists 45,000 to 70,000 clones, 80% to 95% of them singletons, with approximately 2.4% in the top ten. Time point indicated: baseline, week 1 (first vaccination visit). Noted treatment: pre-vaccination baseline after standard-of-care therapy. V lost 4 bases and J 1 base, leaving 20 bases between the germline ends. Looked up from germline, CDR1 is SEHNR and CDR2 is FQNEAQ (reference sequence). The CDR3 contains 17 residues.

The input for sequencing was PBMCs, taken from a glioma patient treated with radiotherapy, temozolomide or both. This chain uses TRBV7-9 with TRBJ2-7; D ambiguous. The source of this sequence is a man aged 50-60 years with glioma. DNA for the CDR3: TGTGCCAGCAGCTCCTCTCCCGGGCAGGAAGATTCCTACGAGCAGTACTTC. Its protein product is CASSSSPGQEDSYEQYF.